Sequencing of this T cell receptor beta chain was carried out in a study of CD8 T cells in Susac syndrome. Looked up from germline, CDR1 is SGHNT and CDR2 is YYREEE (reference sequence). The CDR3 runs to 12 residues. The germline V and J ends were trimmed by 7 bases and 5 bases, with 9 bases remaining between them. This clonotype has more than one count but fewer than ten. An input of about 0.45 to 1 ug of RNA was subjected to reverse transcription using random hexamers. TCRdb passed the immunoSEQ multiplex PCR reads through MiXCR, listing each CDR3 protein once. The sample holds about 440,000 distinct CDR3 sequences; 75% to 90% are singletons and the top ten take roughly 0.1%.

The source material was CD8+ T cells from PBMCs. The TCR sequence derives from a human donor with multiple sclerosis. The chain has TRBV5-4 and TRBJ1-4; D unresolved. The DNA of the CDR3 is TGTGCCAGCGGAGTGGGAAATGAAAAACTGTTTTTT. It yields the protein CASGVGNEKLFF. Filled out from reference TRBV5-4 and TRBJ1-4, the complete variable domain reads ETGVTQSPTHLIKTRGQQVTLRCSSQSGHNTVSWYQQALGQGPQFIFQYYREEENGRGNFPPRFSGLQFPNYSSELNVNALELDDSALYLCASGVGNEKLFFGSGTQLSVL.